Listed below are T cell receptor beta chains from one sample, sequenced in a study of OX40 agonist ivuxolimab in advanced cancers. Sequencing used immunoSEQ multiplex PCR; TCRdb keeps in-frame clones, though not all of them. The repertoire includes around 84,000 clones, about 88% of them detected once, and under 7.5% sits in the top ten. The sample here was CD4+ or CD8+ T cells sorted from blood, taken in a trial of the OX40 agonist ivuxolimab. The receptor source for this set is an adult with an advanced solid tumor such as melanoma, head and neck, liver or kidney cancer. The CDR3 runs from the conserved cysteine through the conserved F or W. A D gene is named only where the DNA matches it firmly.

>TRBD1|TRBJ1-5|TRBV19
TGTGCCAGTAGTATGGTCAGGGGGGAAAGCAATCAGCCCCAGCATTTT
CASSMVRGESNQPQHF
>TRBD1|TRBJ2-7|TRBV10-3
TGTGCCATCAGACAGGGGCAATCCTACGAGCAGTACTTC
CAIRQGQSYEQYF
>TRBD2|TRBJ2-5|TRBV19
TGTGCCAGTAGTTCCCATACTAGCGGGAGAGAGACCCAGTACTTC
CASSSHTSGRETQYF
>-|TRBJ1-3|TRBV10-3
TGTGCCATTAAGACCTCTGGAAACACCATATATTTT
CAIKTSGNTIYF
>-|TRBJ2-1|TRBV7-3
TGTGCCAGCAGCGCGACTGTGAATGAGCAGTTCTTC
CASSATVNEQFF
>TRBD2|TRBJ2-7|TRBV6-4
TGTGCCAGCAGAGAACCGGGACTAGCGGGATGGGAGCAGTACTTC
CASREPGLAGWEQYF
>-|TRBJ1-1|TRBV5-5
TGTGCCAGCAGCTTCGGAAGGGCAGAAGCTTTCTTT
CASSFGRAEAFF
>-|TRBJ1-3|TRBV9
TGTGCCAGCAGCGTAGGGGGGGGCCCCACTGGAAACACCATATATTTT
CASSVGGGPTGNTIYF
>TRBD2|TRBJ2-2|TRBV7-2
TGTGCCAGCAGCTTCCGGACTAGGGGCGGGGAGCTGTTTTTT
CASSFRTRGGELFF
>-|TRBJ2-6|TRBV9
TGTGCCAGCAGCGTGGGAACCGGGGCCAACGTCCTGACTTTC
CASSVGTGANVLTF
>TRBD1|TRBJ1-6|TRBV7-6
TGTGCCAGCAGCTTGAGACAGGGCGAATCCTATAATTCACCCCTCCACTTT
CASSLRQGESYNSPLHF
>-|TRBJ2-3|TRBV7-2
TGTGCCAGCAGCTTAGGAATTTATACGCAGTATTTT
CASSLGIYTQYF
>TRBD1|TRBJ2-7|TRBV13
TGTGCCAGCAGCGCAAACAGGGGGCTTGACGAGCAGTACTTC
CASSANRGLDEQYF
>-|TRBJ2-3|TRBV6-5
TGTGCCAGCAGAAGGCCGGGACCGAGCACAGATACGCAGTATTTT
CASRRPGPSTDTQYF
>-|TRBJ2-7|TRBV5-4
TGTGCCAGCACCTCCGGAGGTTCTACCTACGAGCAGTACTTC
CASTSGGSTYEQYF
>TRBD2|TRBJ2-1|TRBV7-9
TGTGCCAGCATCACCCCGGGTGCGGGGGAGATCGGTGAGCAGTTCTTC
CASITPGAGEIGEQFF
>TRBD1|TRBJ1-6|TRBV27
TGTGCCAGCAGTACGGACAGGGAGGGGGTCAATTCACCCCTCCACTTT
CASSTDREGVNSPLHF